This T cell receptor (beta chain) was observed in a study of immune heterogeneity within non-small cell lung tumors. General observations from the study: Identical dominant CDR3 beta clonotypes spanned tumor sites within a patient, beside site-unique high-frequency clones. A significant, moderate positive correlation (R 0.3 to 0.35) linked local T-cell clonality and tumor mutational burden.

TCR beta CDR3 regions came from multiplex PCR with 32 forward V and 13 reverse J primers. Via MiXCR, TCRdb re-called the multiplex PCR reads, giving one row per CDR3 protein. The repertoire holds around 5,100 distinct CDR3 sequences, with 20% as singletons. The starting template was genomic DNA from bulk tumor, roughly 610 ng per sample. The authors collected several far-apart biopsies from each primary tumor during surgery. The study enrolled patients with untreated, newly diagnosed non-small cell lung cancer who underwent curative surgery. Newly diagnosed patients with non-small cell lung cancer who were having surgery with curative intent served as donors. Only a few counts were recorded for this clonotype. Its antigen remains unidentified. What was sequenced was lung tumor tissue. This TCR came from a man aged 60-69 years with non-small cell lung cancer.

DNA of the CDR3: TGCGCCAGCAGCCCCCGGGAGGGAAATCAGCCCCAGCATTTT. Protein: CASSPREGNQPQHF. The J gene is TRBJ1-5, the V gene TRBV4-1, with no clear D. From germline, CDR1 is MGHRA and CDR2 YSYEKL. The CDR3 runs to 14 residues. Trimming removed 4 bases from V and 4 bases from J, with 11 bases in between.